Shown below are 11 T cell receptor beta chains from a single sample sequenced in a study of early T cells in non-severe SARS-CoV-2 infection. MiXCR, applied by TCRdb to the 5' RACE reads, yields one record per CDR3 protein. Of about 64,000 distinct CDR3 sequences in the sample, over 9.5% were seen once. The sample in question was whole blood, obtained at baseline. These TCRs come from an adult who was a healthcare worker with PCR-confirmed SARS-CoV-2 infection or an uninfected control (not recorded which).

The rearrangement joins TRBV27 to TRBJ2-5, with 10 bases matching TRBD2. Germline CDR1 is MNHEY and CDR2 is SMNVEV (reference sequence). There are 19 residues in the CDR3. The ends lost 0 bases at V and 3 bases at J; junction bases unmatched: 13. In DNA form, the CDR3 reads TGTGCCAGCAGTTTATCGTCGGGGTCTAGCGGGAGTGCTGAAGAGACCCAGTACTTC. It yields the protein CASSLSSGSSGSAEETQYF.

The chain has TRBV10-1 and TRBJ2-3; TRBD2 matches at 10 bases. This CDR3 comprises 16 residues. Trimming took 4 bases from V and 4 from J; bases not matched to a gene: 8. CDR1 and CDR2 (germline): WNHNN, SYGVQD (reference sequence). The CDR3 DNA sequence: TGCGCCAGCAGTGGGATAGCGGGAGGTGGTGCAGATACGCAGTATTTT. It encodes CASSGIAGGGADTQYF.

The V call is TRBV20-1, the J call TRBJ1-6; the D is unclear. CDR3 size: 15 residues. Germline assignment: CDR1 DFQATT and CDR2 SNEGSKA (reference sequence). V gave up 0 bases and J gave up 8 bases, with 14 bases separating them. The CDR3 DNA sequence: TGCAGTGCTAGAGATGTCGGGGAGGATTATTCACCCCTCCACTTT. As protein: CSARDVGEDYSPLHF.

The sample holds a few counts of this clonotype. The CDR3 reads CASSQSLSAFGELFF. The CDR3 bases are TGCGCCAGCAGCCAATCATTGAGCGCATTCGGGGAGCTGTTTTTT. The genes are TRBV4-3 and TRBJ2-2; D unresolved. Germline loops: CDR1 LGHNA, CDR2 YSLEER. The CDR3 loop spans 15 amino acids. Trimming took 2 bases from V and 7 from J, leaving 14 bases between them.

V and J are TRBV12-5 and TRBJ1-1; D gene unclear. The CDR3 is made up of 13 amino acids. V was pared by 6 bases and J by 1 base, with 9 bases between. Germline CDR1 is LGHNT and CDR2 is FRNRAP. The CDR3 here is CASGLTKNTEAFF. Here the CDR3 DNA reads TGTGCTAGTGGCCTGACAAAGAACACTGAAGCTTTCTTT.

This clonotype was recorded a few times. The chain couples TRBV7-6 to TRBJ2-7; maybe TRBD2 (5 bases). The CDR3 loop spans 15 amino acids. The V and J ends lost 1 base and 5 bases respectively, with 15 bases between them. The germline V gene has CDR1 SGHVS and CDR2 FNYEAQ. The CDR3 spells CASSLGPQPGNEQYF. DNA for the CDR3: TGTGCCAGCAGCTTAGGACCGCAGCCCGGGAACGAGCAGTACTTC.

There are many counts of this clonotype. The gene calls are TRBV5-1 and TRBJ1-2; 12 bases are shared with TRBD1. The CDR3 spans 16 residues. V lost 3 bases and J lost 7; bases outside the gene matches: 10. Looked up from germline, CDR1 is SGHRS and CDR2 is YFSETQ. The CDR3 sequence is CASSSTMGQGAIGYTF. Here the CDR3 DNA reads TGCGCCAGCAGCTCAACTATGGGACAGGGGGCGATTGGCTACACCTTC.

This clonotype was recorded at least ten times. V gene TRBV7-9 combines with J gene TRBJ2-7; 8 bases are a match to TRBD2. The germline V gene encodes CDR1 SEHNR and CDR2 FQNEAQ (reference sequence). CDR3 length: 15 residues. V was pared by 1 base and J by 4 bases, with 6 bases of the junction left unmatched. CDR3 protein: CASSLGAGVSYEQYF. The CDR3 nucleotides read TGTGCCAGCAGCTTAGGAGCGGGAGTATCGTACGAGCAGTACTTC.

This clonotype was seen more than once but under ten times. The rearrangement links TRBV24-1 to TRBJ2-1; TRBD2 agrees at 7 bases. The CDR3 runs 15 residues. With V trimmed by 6 bases and J by 6 bases, 10 bases remained unmatched. The germline V gene has CDR1 KGHDR and CDR2 SFDVKD. CDR3 residues: CATSRLAATINEQFF. The CDR3 nucleotides read TGTGCCACCAGTCGTCTAGCGGCTACGATCAATGAGCAGTTCTTC.

V gene TRBV6-2 or TRBV6-3 combines with J gene TRBJ2-5; tentatively, D is TRBD1 or TRBD2 (5 bases each). V was pared by 0 bases and J by 2 bases, with 13 bases between. The CDR3 runs to 16 residues. Germline V gene sequence: CDR1 MNHEY, CDR2 SVGEGT. CDR3 coding DNA: TGTGCCAGCAGTTACTCGGGGGAAGGAAATCAAGAGACCCAGTACTTC. This encodes CASSYSGEGNQETQYF.

The V and J genes are TRBV25-1 and TRBJ2-7; D call uncertain. Trimming removed 4 bases from V and 7 bases from J, with 14 bases in between. Per germline, CDR1 MGHDK and CDR2 SYGVNS. This CDR3 contains 13 residues. The CDR3 DNA sequence: TGTGCCAGCAGTGGCCGGGTCCGAGGAGAGCAGTACTTC. Its translation is CASSGRVRGEQYF.